These 21 T cell receptor beta chains share one sample of origin, sequenced in a study of blood T cell repertoires in COVID-19. Sequenced by immunoSEQ multiplex PCR; TCRdb stores in-frame clones only, minus some. The repertoire holds around 94,000 clones, roughly 92% seen once, with roughly 2.1% in the top ten. The sample taken for sequencing was peripheral blood. The receptors come from a woman aged 45-65 years with COVID-19, enrolled during active disease.

V and J are TRBV11-3 and TRBJ2-3; the D is unclear. Germline V lookup: CDR1 SGHNT, CDR2 YENEEA. V was trimmed by 3 bases and J by 3 bases, leaving 7 bases between them. CDR3 length: 13 residues. This CDR3 is CASSLGPTDTQYF. The DNA for the CDR3 is TGTGCCAGCAGCTTGGGCCCGACAGATACGCAGTATTTT.

The chain combines TRBV9 with TRBJ1-6; 10 bases match TRBD1. The CDR3 length is 14 residues. With 4 bases clipped from V and 9 bases from J, the junction kept 4 bases outside the gene matches. The germline gives CDR1 SGDLS, CDR2 YYNGEE. The CDR3 DNA reads as TGTGCCAGCAGCCCGGGACAGGGGTCTTCACCCCTCCACTTT. Amino acids: CASSPGQGSSPLHF.

This chain connects TRBV6-6 to TRBJ2-2; TRBD1 matches at 9 bases. CDR1 is MNHNY and CDR2 is SVGAGI in the germline V gene (reference sequence). The J segment lost 8 bases and the V segment lost 6 bases, leaving 10 bases of the junction unmatched. The CDR3 runs 15 residues. For the CDR3, the DNA is TGTGCCAGCAGCCGGACAGGGGCGGCCTTAGGGGAGCTGTTTTTT. Protein sequence: CASSRTGAALGELFF.

The rearrangement links TRBV9 to TRBJ2-2, with TRBD1 identical over 11 bases. V trimming: 3 bases; J trimming: 7 bases; junction bases outside the gene matches: 5. This CDR3 is 15 amino acids long. Germline-derived CDR1 and CDR2 are SGDLS and YYNGEE. CDR3 loop: CASSGGQGAVGELFF. CDR3 bases: TGTGCCAGCAGCGGAGGACAGGGGGCGGTCGGGGAGCTGTTTTTT.

The chain recombines TRBV10-1 with TRBJ1-1, with TRBD1 matching 10 bases. Losses at the gene ends were 6 bases for V and 3 bases for J; bases not matched to a gene: 7. Germline-derived CDR1 and CDR2 are WNHNN and SYGVQD (reference sequence). This CDR3 has 15 amino acids. CDR3 nucleotides: TGCGCCAGCAGCCTATATGGACAGGGGGACACTGAAGCTTTCTTT. Residues: CASSLYGQGDTEAFF.

This chain connects TRBV5-1 to TRBJ1-2; TRBD1 might be the D (5 bases). Germline V lookup: CDR1 SGHRS, CDR2 YFSETQ. V was trimmed by 5 bases and J by 6 bases, leaving 17 bases between them. This CDR3 has 14 residues. CDR3 DNA sequence: TGCGCCAGCAGAATCGGCGGGGCAGTCGATGGCTACACCTTC. Protein: CASRIGGAVDGYTF.

This clone was picked up one time. The genes are TRBV19 and TRBJ1-5, with TRBD1 matching 7 bases. The ends lost 6 bases at V and 9 bases at J; junction bases unmatched: 17. The germline gives CDR1 LNHDA, CDR2 SQIVND (reference sequence). CDR3 size: 16 residues. CDR3 sequence: CASSLVPGQVGGPQHF. The CDR3 coding sequence is TGTGCCAGTAGCCTGGTCCCCGGACAGGTGGGAGGGCCCCAGCATTTT.

The chain has TRBV7-8 and TRBJ2-1, with 7 bases fitting TRBD1. Germline V gene lookup returns CDR1 SGHVS and CDR2 FQNEAQ. J was trimmed by 15 bases and V by 5 bases; bases with no gene match: 10. This CDR3 contains 12 residues. CDR3 in amino acids: CASSPSRDRVFF. CDR3 nucleotide sequence: TGTGCCAGCAGCCCCAGCCGGGACAGAGTGTTCTTC. Together with reference TRBV7-8 and TRBJ2-1, the CDR3 gives the full variable domain: GAGVSQSPRYKVAKRGQDVALRCDPISGHVSLFWYQQALGQGPEFLTYFQNEAQLDKSGLPSDRFFAERPEGSVSTLKIQRTQQEDSAVYLCASSPSRDRVFFGPGTRLTVL.

V gene TRBV28 combines with J gene TRBJ1-3, with unresolved D. The CDR3 totals 14 residues. The germline CDR1 and CDR2 sequences are MDHEN and SYDVKM. V was shortened by 5 bases and J by 0 bases, with 8 bases between the two germline ends. CDR3 residues: CASSVTSSGNTIYF. The CDR3 DNA reads TGTGCCAGCAGTGTCACAAGCTCTGGAAACACCATATATTTT.

This clone was detected only once. The chain has TRBV29-1 and TRBJ1-5; maybe TRBD1 (6 bases). This CDR3 has 14 residues. In germline, CDR1 is SQVTM, CDR2 ANQGSEA. V shed 7 bases and J shed 2 bases, with 15 bases lying between them. The CDR3 bases are TGCAGCGCCTCGGGCGGGGGCGGCAATCAGCCCCAGCATTTT. It yields the protein CSASGGGGNQPQHF.

In DNA, the CDR3 is TGTGCCAGCAGTCCTACAGGGAACACTGAAGCTTTCTTT. Protein sequence: CASSPTGNTEAFF. This chain joins TRBV7-2 and TRBJ1-1; maybe TRBD1 (5 bases). Trimming took 6 bases from V and 1 from J, leaving 9 bases between them. Germline V gene sequence: CDR1 SGHTA, CDR2 FQGNSA. The CDR3 loop spans 13 amino acids.

The J gene is TRBJ1-3, the V gene TRBV6-2 or TRBV6-3; D gene uncertain. Trimming took off 1 base at V and 1 base at J, with 8 bases between the two ends. Germline loops: CDR1 MNHEY, CDR2 SVGEGT. The length of the CDR3 is 15 residues. DNA of the CDR3: TGTGCCAGCAGTTACTGGAGAGGGTCTGGAAACACCATATATTTT. Its protein product is CASSYWRGSGNTIYF.

The chain is built from TRBV24-1 and TRBJ1-4, with 9 bases aligning to TRBD1. V shed 4 bases and J 7 bases; nucleotides not matched to a gene: 3. The CDR3 runs to 14 residues. Germline assignment: CDR1 KGHDR and CDR2 SFDVKD. The CDR3 bases are TGTGCCACCAGTGAGACAGGGGGAGGTGAAAAACTGTTTTTT. Its translation is CATSETGGGEKLFF.

The table lists this clone with a few counts. The chain is built from TRBV19 and TRBJ1-1; weak D call: TRBD1 (6 bases). The CDR3 has 12 residues. The germline CDR1 and CDR2 sequences are LNHDA and SQIVND (reference sequence). V was cut by 8 bases and J by 5 bases, with 12 bases left in between. The CDR3 here is CASSFTGTEAFF. In nucleotides, the CDR3 is TGTGCCAGTTCATTCACAGGGACTGAAGCTTTCTTT. Based on the CDR3 plus reference TRBV19 and TRBJ1-1, the full variable domain is DGGITQSPKYLFRKEGQNVTLSCEQNLNHDAMYWYRQDPGQGLRLIYYSQIVNDFQKGDIAEGYSVSREKKESFPLTVTSAQKNPTAFYLCASSFTGTEAFFGQGTRLTVV.

The chain uses TRBV30 and TRBJ1-2; tentative D call: TRBD1 (5 bases). Germline V gene data show CDR1 as GTSNPN and CDR2 as SVGIG (reference sequence). Trimming took off 1 base at V and 0 bases at J, with 15 bases between the two ends. This CDR3 is built from 16 residues. CDR3 nucleotide sequence: TGTGCCTGGAGTGAGTACACGGCAGGGACTAACTATGGCTACACCTTC. It specifies CAWSEYTAGTNYGYTF. The variable domain in full, completed from reference TRBV30 and TRBJ1-2, reads SQTIHQWPATLVQPVGSPLSLECTVEGTSNPNLYWYRQAAGRGLQLLFYSVGIGQISSEVPQNLSASRPQDRQFILSSKKLLLSDSGFYLCAWSEYTAGTNYGYTFGSGTRLTVV.

The V gene is TRBV7-8, the J gene TRBJ2-1; 11 bases fit TRBD1. Germline V gene lookup returns CDR1 SGHVS and CDR2 FQNEAQ. This CDR3 comprises 15 residues. The junction had 7 bases not matched to a gene; V was cut back by 0 bases and J by 12 bases. CDR3 sequence: CASSLAIGTGGAQFF. The CDR3 nucleotides are TGTGCCAGCAGCTTAGCCATCGGGACAGGGGGTGCGCAGTTCTTC.

The DNA for the CDR3 is TGTGCCAGTAGCGTGGCAGGGGGGACCCAGTACTTC. This codes for CASSVAGGTQYF. J is TRBJ2-5 and V is TRBV19; 7 nucleotides line up with TRBD1. Per the germline V gene, CDR1 is LNHDA and CDR2 is SQIVND (reference sequence). V trimming: 6 bases; J trimming: 7 bases; junction bases outside the gene matches: 5. The CDR3 has 12 amino acids.

V usage is TRBV6-1 and J usage is TRBJ1-6, with 8 bases that match TRBD1. CDR1 MNHNS and CDR2 SASEGT come from the germline V gene. J lost 0 bases, V lost 4 bases, and 5 bases had no gene match. This CDR3 has 17 amino acids. Here the CDR3 DNA reads TGTGCCAGCAGTGTCAACAGGGGGAGCTCCTATAATTCACCCCTCCACTTT. It encodes CASSVNRGSSYNSPLHF.

The chain couples TRBV9 to TRBJ1-3, with 9 bases identical to TRBD1. Germline V lookup: CDR1 SGDLS, CDR2 YYNGEE. The CDR3 totals 20 residues. Trimming cost V 0 bases and J 3 bases; bases outside gene matches: 16. CDR3 coding DNA: TGTGCCAGCAGCGTAGACCTCCCCGGACAGGGGTTGGCGGGTGGAAACACCATATATTTT. Amino acid sequence: CASSVDLPGQGLAGGNTIYF.

The CDR3 coding sequence is TGCGCCAGCAACCGAAATGACCCAGGGAGGACCGGGGAGCTGTTTTTT. Translating it yields CASNRNDPGRTGELFF. The chain links TRBV23-1 to TRBJ2-2; a possible D gene is TRBD2 (6 bases). TRBV23-1 is labeled an ORF, and its function is uncertain. The CDR3 extends over 16 amino acids. V dropped 7 bases and J dropped 5 bases, with 20 bases sitting between them.

This chain connects TRBV19 to TRBJ2-2; the match to TRBD1 covers 9 bases. Trimming at V came to 2 bases and at J to 5 bases, leaving 9 bases not matched to a gene. The length of the CDR3 is 17 residues. The germline V gene encodes CDR1 LNHDA and CDR2 SQIVND (reference sequence). The CDR3 bases are TGTGCCAGTAGTATAATCTACAGGGGGCTGGGGACCGGGGAGCTGTTTTTT. It translates to CASSIIYRGLGTGELFF. The full variable domain, completed using reference TRBV19 and TRBJ2-2, is DGGITQSPKYLFRKEGQNVTLSCEQNLNHDAMYWYRQDPGQGLRLIYYSQIVNDFQKGDIAEGYSVSREKKESFPLTVTSAQKNPTAFYLCASSIIYRGLGTGELFFGEGSRLTVL.